This record concerns one T cell receptor (beta chain) sequence. Antigen: not known. This entry belongs to a study of human T cells and chemical hapten exposure. About the study: DPC at 0.01% went onto the upper back in patch tests, read at 6 days.

Findings and limits, study-wide: Controls had significantly fewer large CDR3 similarity clusters than were formed by expanded TCRs.

Specified time point: patch test 2, 6 weeks after DPC sensitization. As to treatment: therapeutic diphenylcyclopropenone sensitization with weekly scalp DPC. TCRdb called the RACE reads again in MiXCR, with one record for every CDR3 protein. The data hold under 100,000 distinct CDR3 sequences, with over 9.5% observed a single time. V gave up 4 bases and J gave up 2 bases, with 10 bases separating them. Germline V gene sequence: CDR1 ENHRY, CDR2 SYGVKD. This CDR3 spans 14 amino acids. This sequence was found in a woman aged 40 to 49 with alopecia areata. Some clones in this sample may be carry-over from other donors' samples. Specimen: whole blood, collected in connection with sensitization to the hapten diphenylcyclopropenone (DPC). The chain couples TRBV10-3 to TRBJ2-3; either TRBD1 or TRBD2 may fit D (5 bases each). The CDR3 loop reads CAISGGLVTDTQYF. CDR3 bases: TGTGCCATCAGTGGGGGGTTAGTCACAGATACGCAGTATTTT.